The T cell receptor beta chain described here comes from a study of T cells in localized non-small cell lung cancer. Findings of the study overall: Uninvolved adjacent lung had more T cell clonality than any other tissue, topping tumor. A median approximately 61 of the top 100 tumor clones appeared in adjacent lung.

This table comes from immunoSEQ multiplex PCR, and its TCRdb copy is limited to in-frame clones, with some not included. The sample shows about 78,000 clones, roughly 81% of them seen only once. A word on this clone: The target antigen is unknown.

From germline, CDR1 is GTSNPN and CDR2 SVGIG (reference sequence). This CDR3 spans 15 amino acids. J gave up 8 bases and V 2 bases, and 9 bases lay outside the gene matches. The chain uses TRBV30 and TRBJ1-4; 9 bases are a match to TRBD1. The sample here was peripheral blood, taken before any cancer treatment. This receptor was obtained from a man aged 35-69 years with stage I lung adenocarcinoma. CDR3 protein: CAWSSIRDRAEKLFF. As DNA, the CDR3 is TGTGCCTGGAGTTCAATCCGGGACAGGGCCGAAAAACTGTTTTTT.